This TCR beta chain was recovered during a study of glioma-infiltrating T cells after dendritic cell vaccination. Study summary: Between about 2003 and 2013, patients got autologous tumor lysate-pulsed dendritic cell vaccines. Regarding the study as a whole: No direct clonality-survival link was found; a diverse polyclonal response may matter.

This CDR3 has 17 amino acids. Per germline, CDR1 KGHSH and CDR2 LQKENI. V was cut by 1 base and J by 0 bases, with 15 bases left in between. The immunoSEQ assay amplified TCRB CDR3 from up to about 2 ug DNA. Produced via immunoSEQ multiplex PCR; TCRdb's table is partial and in-frame only. The repertoire includes 85,000 to 100,000 clones, around 80% of them detected once, and 5.4% sits in the top ten. Comment on this clone: Its cognate antigen is unknown.

Time point specified: after dendritic cell vaccination, including at tumor progression/relapse. Blood PBMC samples: pre-vaccination, two weeks post third vaccination, and at tumor progression. The receptor comes from a human donor with glioblastoma. Specimen: blood, collected after dendritic cell vaccination. The rearrangement links TRBV18 to TRBJ1-1; tentative D call: TRBD1 (5 bases). CDR3 amino acids: CASSPLTEFQMNTEAFF. The CDR3 DNA follows: TGTGCCAGCTCACCACTGACAGAGTTCCAGATGAACACTGAAGCTTTCTTT.